Below, 13 T cell receptor beta chains from the same sample are listed, as sequenced in a study of control samples from healthy donors and cancer patients. Here immunoSEQ multiplex PCR was the method, and the copy in TCRdb shows in-frame clones only, minus some. The sample has 100,000 to 150,000 clones; 75% to 95% are singletons. The source material was blood. These TCRs come from a man between 18 and 35 years old in good health.

V is TRBV25-1 and J is TRBJ1-3; D is unclear. The CDR3 is made up of 15 amino acids. The V end was cut by 2 bases, the J end by 2 bases, with 10 bases between. CDR1 and CDR2 from the germline V gene are MGHDK and SYGVNS. The CDR3 DNA is TGTGCCAGCAGTGAAAACTGGGAGACTGGAAACACCATATATTTT. This sequence encodes CASSENWETGNTIYF.

V usage is TRBV10-3 and J usage is TRBJ2-2; TRBD1 matches 9 bases. This CDR3 comprises 17 residues. The junction had 8 bases not matched to a gene; V was cut back by 6 bases and J by 0 bases. Germline values: CDR1 ENHRY, CDR2 SYGVKD. For the CDR3, the DNA is TGTGCCATCAGGGCTTGGACAGGGGCCCCGAACACCGGGGAGCTGTTTTTT. This gives the protein CAIRAWTGAPNTGELFF.

This chain connects TRBV9 to TRBJ1-1, with 9 bases lining up with TRBD1. Germline CDR1 and CDR2: SGDLS and YYNGEE. V shed 3 bases and J 3 bases; nucleotides not matched to a gene: 3. CDR3 length equals 14 residues. The CDR3 spells CASSEGDRDTEAFF. CDR3 nucleotide sequence: TGTGCCAGCAGCGAGGGGGACAGGGACACTGAAGCTTTCTTT.

CDR3 in DNA: TGTGCCAGCAGCTCCGGCGGGGACTACAATGAGCAGTTCTTC. This encodes CASSSGGDYNEQFF. The chain combines TRBV11-1 with TRBJ2-1; the D gene is possibly TRBD2 (6 bases). With 4 bases removed from V and 3 bases from J, the gap between germline ends came to 10 bases. The CDR3 totals 14 residues. Germline-derived CDR1 and CDR2 are SGHAT and FQDESV (reference sequence).

This clone showed up just once. The chain links TRBV6-5 to TRBJ2-1, with 13 bases matching TRBD2. CDR3 size: 15 residues. Germline CDR1 and CDR2: MNHEY and SVGAGI. V was clipped by 7 bases and J by 9 bases; unmatched bases: 9. CDR3 protein: CASTPTSGGAIEQFF. For the CDR3, the DNA is TGTGCCAGCACTCCCACTAGCGGGGGGGCAATTGAGCAGTTCTTC.

V is TRBV6-2 or TRBV6-3 and J is TRBJ1-2; 7 bases map to TRBD1. This CDR3 has 15 residues. V shed 6 bases and J 0 bases; nucleotides not matched to a gene: 7. The germline V gene has CDR1 MNHEY and CDR2 SVGEGT. This CDR3 is CASSSTGTANYGYTF. In DNA form, the CDR3 reads TGTGCCAGCAGCTCGACAGGGACAGCTAACTATGGCTACACCTTC.

V usage is TRBV29-1 and J usage is TRBJ2-7; TRBD1 matches 9 bases. Germline V gives CDR1 SQVTM, CDR2 ANQGSEA. The CDR3 has 12 amino acids. J gave up 6 bases and V 6 bases, and 6 bases lay outside the gene matches. CDR3 coding DNA: TGCAGCGTCACCGGGACAGGGCGCGAGCAGTACTTC. As protein: CSVTGTGREQYF.

The CDR3 reads CASSSPTSNGYEQYF. The CDR3 DNA is TGTGCCAGCAGCTCCCCGACTAGTAACGGCTACGAGCAGTACTTC. The chain couples TRBV7-9 to TRBJ2-7; TRBD2 is a possible D gene (6 bases). V lost 4 bases and J 3 bases, leaving 16 bases between the germline ends. CDR1 and CDR2 (germline): SEHNR, FQNEAQ (reference sequence). The CDR3 loop spans 15 amino acids.

This clone has more than one count but fewer than ten. The chain employs TRBV12-3 or TRBV12-4 and TRBJ1-1; D is ambiguous. The V and J ends lost 1 base and 3 bases respectively, with 0 bases between them. The CDR3 sequence is 11 residues long. The CDR3 here is CASSLDTEAFF. CDR3 nucleotide sequence: TGTGCCAGCAGTTTAGACACTGAAGCTTTCTTT.

The V call is TRBV25-1, the J call TRBJ1-1; a possible D gene is TRBD1 (5 bases). Per germline, CDR1 MGHDK and CDR2 SYGVNS. The CDR3 covers 17 residues. V was cut by 1 base and J by 0 bases, with 15 bases left in between. In DNA, the CDR3 is TGTGCCAGCAGTGAATTGACCAGGGAGAACTTGAACACTGAAGCTTTCTTT. Its protein product is CASSELTRENLNTEAFF.

The chain uses TRBV6-5 and TRBJ2-7, with TRBD2 matching 8 bases. CDR3 length: 14 residues. The germline V gene encodes CDR1 MNHEY and CDR2 SVGAGI. V lost 5 bases, J lost 3 bases, and 6 bases stayed unmatched. The CDR3 is CASSLAGAFYEQYF. Here the CDR3 DNA reads TGTGCCAGCAGTCTAGCGGGCGCGTTCTACGAGCAGTACTTC.

The chain joins TRBV27 to TRBJ1-6, with D maybe TRBD1 (6 bases). The V and J ends lost 2 bases and 9 bases respectively, with 11 bases between them. This CDR3 is 14 amino acids long. Germline values: CDR1 MNHEY, CDR2 SMNVEV (reference sequence). The CDR3 sequence is CASSLVGTSSPLHF. For the CDR3, the DNA is TGTGCCAGCAGTTTAGTTGGGACATCTTCACCCCTCCACTTT.

This CDR3 is CASSLFPGTDTQYF. CDR3 nucleotide sequence: TGTGCCAGCTCGCTATTCCCTGGCACAGATACGCAGTATTTT. The chain combines TRBV18 with TRBJ2-3; the D is unclear. There are 14 residues in the CDR3. Trimming left V 6 bases short and J 1 base short, with 11 bases between. The germline V gene has CDR1 KGHSH and CDR2 LQKENI.